This T cell receptor (beta chain) derives from a study of T cells in women clearing cervical HPV infection. Turning to this clone: The CDR3 end is not reached by the read, which stops 3 residues before it; the germline J gene fills it in.

Sequencing was performed with immunoSEQ multiplex PCR; in TCRdb, only in-frame clones are kept and a portion is missing. Its listing shows roughly 13,000 clones. Unmatched junction bases numbered 6, after V lost 1 base and J lost 3 bases. Germline values: CDR1 KGHSH, CDR2 LQKENI. This CDR3 region has 17 residues. Sequencing input: blood buffy coat. The chain combines TRBV18 with TRBJ1-1; 12 nucleotides agree with TRBD1. This clonotype was sampled from a woman aged 18 to 75 with a cervical HPV16 infection that either progressed to CIN3+ or cleared (not recorded which). The CDR3 bases that were read are TGTGCCAGCTCACCACTGGGACAGGGGGCGCAGGACACTGAA. Its translation is CASSPLGQGAQDTE. The CDR3 in full is CASSPLGQGAQDTEAFF.